Below are 6 T cell receptor beta chains sequenced from a single sample in a study of blood T cell repertoires in COVID-19. The repertoire was sequenced with immunoSEQ multiplex PCR; TCRdb's copy has only in-frame clones and lacks some. Of about 150,000 clones in the sample, around 90% are singletons; the top ten hold about 4%. Sample: peripheral blood. All receptors come from a woman aged 55 to 70 with active or convalescent COVID-19.

The rearrangement joins TRBV2 to TRBJ2-3; 7 positions match TRBD1. This CDR3 is 16 amino acids long. The germline V gene encodes CDR1 SNHLY and CDR2 FYNNEI. Unmatched junction bases numbered 5, after V lost 2 bases and J lost 0 bases. The CDR3 DNA is TGTGCCAGCAGTGAAATGGGGACAGCCAGCACAGATACGCAGTATTTT. Amino acid sequence: CASSEMGTASTDTQYF.

This chain joins TRBV7-9 and TRBJ1-1; TRBD1 agrees at 7 bases. The CDR3 has 12 residues. V was clipped by 7 bases and J by 8 bases; unmatched bases: 7. Germline values: CDR1 SEHNR, CDR2 FQNEAQ (reference sequence). The CDR3 coding sequence is TGTGCCAGCACCCTACAGGGGCTGGAAGCTTTCTTT. It specifies CASTLQGLEAFF.

The chain combines TRBV4-3 with TRBJ2-2; D perhaps matches TRBD2 (5 bases). CDR3 size: 17 residues. V lost 4 bases, J lost 6 bases, and 21 bases lay in between. CDR1 LGHNA and CDR2 YSLEER come from the germline V gene. CDR3 sequence (DNA): TGCGCCAGCAGCCGGTCCACCGCTCGAGGGAATCCCGGGGAGCTGTTTTTT. Amino acid sequence: CASSRSTARGNPGELFF.

The genes are TRBV5-1 and TRBJ1-3, with 7 positions matching TRBD1. This CDR3 comprises 14 residues. Germline CDR1 SGHRS, CDR2 YFSETQ. Germline trimming cut 4 bases from V and 2 bases from J; bases unmatched to any gene: 3. The CDR3 loop reads CASSPGTAGNTIYF. For the CDR3, the DNA is TGCGCCAGCAGCCCCGGGACAGCTGGAAACACCATATATTTT.

The chain links TRBV18 to TRBJ2-7; D perhaps matches TRBD1 (6 bases). The germline gives CDR1 KGHSH, CDR2 LQKENI. CDR3 size: 14 residues. V lost 3 bases, J lost 6 bases, and 15 bases lay in between. The CDR3 loop is CASSPYRDESEQYF. The CDR3 coding sequence is TGTGCCAGCTCACCGTACAGGGATGAGAGCGAGCAGTACTTC.

The chain employs TRBV7-8 and TRBJ2-7; D unresolved. V was clipped by 0 bases and J by 7 bases, with 10 bases between them. This CDR3 has 13 residues. Per germline, CDR1 SGHVS and CDR2 FQNEAQ. This CDR3 is CASSLAIDTEQYF. For the CDR3, the DNA is TGTGCCAGCAGCTTAGCGATCGACACAGAGCAGTACTTC.